This TCR beta chain was sequenced for a study of long-term antiretroviral therapy in people with HIV. Study conclusions and caveats: The data indicate that diversity increased after ART but remained below transplant donor controls.

Survey-level resolution applied to immunoSEQ assay v3.0. Data came from immunoSEQ multiplex PCR; TCRdb stores just in-frame clones and leaves some out. This repertoire shows 30,000 to 40,000 clones, approximately 80% found once; its top ten account for approximately 7.6%. To note about this clone: Its specificity is unknown.

V was pared by 2 bases and J by 4 bases, with 17 bases between. The germline gives CDR1 LNHNV, CDR2 YYDKDF (reference sequence). The CDR3 is made up of 16 amino acids. The chain couples TRBV15 to TRBJ1-2; D ambiguous. The origin of this receptor is a woman in her 50s with HIV. The material was unsorted PBMCs, obtained 3.1 years after starting antiretroviral therapy. The CDR3 region has the DNA TGTGCCACCAGCAGACCTCCCCTAGGCCCCCCCTATGGCTACACCTTC. Translation: CATSRPPLGPPYGYTF.